A single sample is the source of the 14 T cell receptor beta chains below, sequenced in a study of identical twins. TCRdb analysed the 5' RACE reads with MiXCR anew, one entry per CDR3 protein. The table records about 240,000 distinct CDR3 sequences, roughly a tenth of them present only once. Sequencing was carried out using memory T cells sorted from blood. The receptors here all came from a man between 45 and 60 years old in good health.

This clonotype was seen ten or more times. In DNA, the CDR3 is TGCGCCAGCAGCCAAGATGGGCAGGCCGGGGAGCTGTTTTTT. Its translation: CASSQDGQAGELFF. The chain combines TRBV4-1 with TRBJ2-2; D ambiguous. CDR1 MGHRA and CDR2 YSYEKL come from the germline V gene. This CDR3 has 14 residues. Trimming took 0 bases from V and 6 from J, leaving 8 bases between them.

This clonotype came up a few times. This sequence joins TRBV20-1 and TRBJ2-3, with D unclear. Germline V gene sequence: CDR1 DFQATT, CDR2 SNEGSKA (reference sequence). This CDR3 spans 14 amino acids. V lost 0 bases and J lost 6, with 13 bases in between. CDR3 in DNA: TGCAGTGCTAGAGATCTTCGAGAAGAGGATACGCAGTATTTT. Translating it yields CSARDLREEDTQYF.

The sample holds many counts of this clonotype. This chain joins TRBV28 and TRBJ1-6; D unclear. V gave up 4 bases and J gave up 8 bases, with 15 bases separating them. The CDR3 runs 15 residues. Germline CDR1 reads MDHEN; CDR2 reads SYDVKM. CDR3 coding DNA: TGTGCCAGCAGTTCCCCTGGGGAGAGGGATTCACCCCTCCACTTT. Protein: CASSSPGERDSPLHF.

V and J are TRBV7-2 and TRBJ2-1; TRBD2 matches 10 bases. With V trimmed by 4 bases and J by 7 bases, 4 bases remained unmatched. The CDR3 runs 14 residues. Germline CDR1 SGHTA, CDR2 FQGNSA. CDR3 in amino acids: CASSSSGSWNEQFF. CDR3 bases: TGTGCCAGCAGCTCTAGCGGGAGTTGGAATGAGCAGTTCTTC.

The chain recombines TRBV3-1 with TRBJ1-1, with 8 nucleotides matching TRBD1. Germline CDR1 and CDR2: LGHDT and YNNKEL (reference sequence). V shed 7 bases and J 4 bases; nucleotides not matched to a gene: 8. This CDR3 is built from 14 residues. The CDR3 here is CASTATGGLTEAFF. The CDR3 DNA reads TGTGCCAGCACCGCAACAGGGGGTCTCACTGAAGCTTTCTTT. The variable domain in full, with the rest retrieved from reference TRBV3-1 and TRBJ1-1, is DTAVSQTPKYLVTQMGNDKSIKCEQNLGHDTMYWYKQDSKKFLKIMFSYNNKELIINETVPNRFSPKSPDKAHLNLHINSLELGDSAVYFCASTATGGLTEAFFGQGTRLTVV.

The gene calls are TRBV5-6 and TRBJ1-2; 10 bases are a match to TRBD1. The CDR3 loop spans 15 amino acids. Germline assignment: CDR1 SGHDT and CDR2 YYEEEE. With V trimmed by 3 bases and J by 6 bases, 8 bases remained unmatched. The CDR3 DNA reads as TGTGCCAGCAGCTATAAGGACAGGGGGTCGGATGGCTACACCTTC. It specifies CASSYKDRGSDGYTF.

This clonotype has a count of ten or more. The chain is built from TRBV7-2 and TRBJ2-3, with TRBD2 as a possible D gene (6 bases). CDR1 and CDR2 (germline): SGHTA, FQGNSA. Between the trimmed V and J ends, which lost 0 bases and 1 base, there was a span of 8 bases. The CDR3 is 15 residues long. DNA for the CDR3: TGTGCCAGCAGCTTAGCGTGGAGGGGCACAGATACGCAGTATTTT. It encodes CASSLAWRGTDTQYF.

The chain combines TRBV6-2 or TRBV6-3 with TRBJ2-3; TRBD2 matches at 8 bases. V lost 8 bases, J lost 4 bases, and 8 bases stayed unmatched. Looked up from germline, CDR1 is MNHEY and CDR2 is SVGEGT. The CDR3 is 14 amino acids. CDR3 nucleotides: TGTGCCAGCGCCGAGCGGGAGATCTCAGATACGCAGTATTTT. This encodes CASAEREISDTQYF.

The CDR3 loop reads CASSWDRYGSYEQYF. The CDR3 nucleotides read TGTGCCAGCAGCTGGGACAGATACGGGTCCTACGAGCAGTACTTC. V gene TRBV5-4 combines with J gene TRBJ2-7, with TRBD1 identical over 7 bases. Unmatched junction bases numbered 7, after V lost 3 bases and J lost 1 base. The germline gives CDR1 SGHNT, CDR2 YYREEE (reference sequence). The CDR3 is 15 residues long. Looking up the rest from reference TRBV5-4 and TRBJ2-7 gives the full variable domain: ETGVTQSPTHLIKTRGQQVTLRCSSQSGHNTVSWYQQALGQGPQFIFQYYREEENGRGNFPPRFSGLQFPNYSSELNVNALELDDSALYLCASSWDRYGSYEQYFGPGTRLTVT.

This clonotype was detected many times. This chain links TRBV5-6 with TRBJ1-6; D uncertain. V lost 5 bases and J lost 2, with 2 bases in between. Germline V gives CDR1 SGHDT, CDR2 YYEEEE. This CDR3 is 12 amino acids long. CDR3 sequence: CASRTYNSPLHF. The CDR3 DNA follows: TGTGCCAGCAGGACCTATAATTCACCCCTCCACTTT.

This clonotype was observed at least ten times. The J gene is TRBJ2-1, the V gene TRBV29-1; 10 bases are a match to TRBD2. This CDR3 is 12 amino acids long. Germline CDR1 reads SQVTM; CDR2 reads ANQGSEA. The V segment lost 6 bases and the J segment 9 bases; nucleotides outside the gene matches: 5. CDR3 sequence (DNA): TGCAGCGTCGAGAGCGGGAGGGTTGAGCAGTTCTTC. Its protein is CSVESGRVEQFF.

This clonotype was seen repeatedly, ten times or more. For the CDR3, the DNA is TGCAGCGTTAATCGGGACGGTGGTGGCTACACCTTC. Translation: CSVNRDGGGYTF. The V gene is TRBV29-1, the J gene TRBJ1-2; the D gene is possibly TRBD1 (5 bases). Trimming shortened V by 5 bases and J by 7 bases, and 14 bases separated the two germline ends. The CDR3 totals 12 residues. CDR1 is SQVTM and CDR2 is ANQGSEA in the germline V gene. The variable domain in full, completed from reference TRBV29-1 and TRBJ1-2, reads SAVISQKPSRDICQRGTSLTIQCQVDSQVTMMFWYRQQPGQSLTLIATANQGSEATYESGFVIDKFPISRPNLTFSTLTVSNMSPEDSSIYLCSVNRDGGGYTFGSGTRLTVV.

This clonotype was detected many times. The chain couples TRBV4-2 to TRBJ2-2; D is perhaps TRBD1 (6 bases). The CDR3 sequence is 16 residues long. Trimming removed 3 bases from V and 3 bases from J, with 14 bases in between. CDR1 is LGHNA and CDR2 is YNFKEQ in the germline V gene. CDR3 DNA sequence: TGTGCCAGCAGCCAGGGCAGGGGCGCACACACCGGGGAGCTGTTTTTT. Amino acids: CASSQGRGAHTGELFF.

This clonotype was found a few times. The chain carries TRBV12-3 or TRBV12-4 and TRBJ2-2; D might be TRBD1 (6 bases). The V end was cut by 6 bases, the J end by 3 bases, with 11 bases between. CDR3 size: 14 residues. As DNA, the CDR3 is TGTGCCAGCAGACTTGGACAGCACACCGGGGAGCTGTTTTTT. Translated: CASRLGQHTGELFF.